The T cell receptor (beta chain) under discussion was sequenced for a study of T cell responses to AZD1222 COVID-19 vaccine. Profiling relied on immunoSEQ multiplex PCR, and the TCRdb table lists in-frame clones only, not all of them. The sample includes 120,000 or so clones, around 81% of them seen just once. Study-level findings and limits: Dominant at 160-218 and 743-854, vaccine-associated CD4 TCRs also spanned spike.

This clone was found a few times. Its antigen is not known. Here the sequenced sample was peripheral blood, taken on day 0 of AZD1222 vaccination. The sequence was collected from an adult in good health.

CDR3 sequence (DNA): TGTGCCACCAGGCTTAGCGGGAGTGACAATGAGCAGTTCTTC. This sequence encodes CATRLSGSDNEQFF. The rearrangement joins TRBV6-4 to TRBJ2-1, with TRBD2 matching 9 bases. The CDR3 totals 14 residues. Germline lookup yields CDR1 MRHNA and CDR2 SNTAGT. Trimming removed 10 bases from V and 5 bases from J; junction bases left unmatched: 9.